These T cell receptor beta chains were read from a single sample in a study of regulatory T cells in long-lasting Graves disease. TCRdb used MiXCR to reprocess the multiplex PCR reads, holding one entry per CDR3 protein. There are a few hundred thousand distinct CDR3 sequences in the sample; roughly 23% occur only once, and about 13% lies in the top ten. Sequences were derived from peripheral blood mononuclear cells (PBMCs), sampled when the disease was refractory, from a patient treated with antithyroid drugs. All receptors come from a female donor with Graves disease. The CDR3 runs from the conserved cysteine through the conserved F or W. D genes are given only for firm matches. Some rows mark clone size as missing; the rest say once, few, many or name a class of expanded clone.

CDR3 protein | CDR3 DNA | D gene | J gene | V gene | clone size
CASSNPGLAADEQYF | TGTGCCAGCAGCAACCCGGGACTAGCGGCGGATGAGCAGTACTTC | TRBD2 | TRBJ2-7 | TRBV5-5 | .
CASSVWDRGNTIYF | TGTGCCAGTAGTGTCTGGGACAGAGGAAACACCATATATTTT | TRBD1 | TRBJ1-3 | TRBV19 | .
CSALTENYGYTF | TGCAGTGCGTTGACGGAGAACTATGGCTACACCTTC | . | TRBJ1-2 | TRBV20-1 | .
CASSSRLGGSYEQYF | TGTGCCAGCAGCTCCAGACTAGGTGGCTCCTACGAGCAGTACTTC | . | TRBJ2-7 | TRBV9 | .
CASSPMVRASHPYEQYF | TGTGCCAGCAGTCCTATGGTTAGAGCGAGCCACCCCTACGAGCAGTACTTC | . | TRBJ2-7 | TRBV27 | few
CASSDRGLALTDTQYF | TGTGCCAGCAGTGATAGGGGACTAGCGCTCACAGATACGCAGTATTTT | TRBD2 | TRBJ2-3 | TRBV2 | .
CSARDQDYEQYF | TGCAGTGCTAGAGATCAAGACTACGAGCAGTACTTC | . | TRBJ2-7 | TRBV20-1 | .
CTSSGDTLNYGYTF | TGTACCAGCAGTGGGGACACCCTCAACTATGGCTACACCTTC | . | TRBJ1-2 | TRBV25-1 | .
CASSAGNTDTQYF | TGTGCCAGCAGTGCAGGGAACACAGATACGCAGTATTTT | . | TRBJ2-3 | TRBV6-2/TRBV6-3 | .
CASSPTGGDYGYTF | TGTGCCAGCAGCCCGACAGGGGGAGACTATGGCTACACCTTC | TRBD1 | TRBJ1-2 | TRBV7-3 | .
CASSRDREFWPQHF | TGTGCCAGCAGCCGGGACCGCGAATTTTGGCCCCAGCATTTT | . | TRBJ1-5 | TRBV7-9 | many
CASSPGTGYGYTF | TGCGCCAGCAGTCCCGGGACAGGGTATGGCTACACCTTC | TRBD1 | TRBJ1-2 | TRBV12-3/TRBV12-4 | many
CASRAGTGAYEQYF | TGTGCCAGCAGAGCCGGGACAGGGGCCTACGAGCAGTACTTC | TRBD1 | TRBJ2-7 | TRBV2 | many
CATSNGGSQETQYF | TGTGCCACCTCCAATGGGGGTTCCCAAGAGACCCAGTACTTC | . | TRBJ2-5 | TRBV5-4 | .
CASSPLGANYEQYF | TGTGCCAGCAGCCCGCTCGGGGCGAACTACGAGCAGTACTTC | . | TRBJ2-7 | TRBV14 | .
CASSPQGGLGYEQYF | TGTGCCAGCTCTCCACAGGGTGGATTGGGTTACGAGCAGTACTTC | . | TRBJ2-7 | TRBV18 | .
CASSQGQLNQPQHF | TGCGCCAGCAGCCAAGGACAGCTCAATCAGCCCCAGCATTTT | . | TRBJ1-5 | TRBV4-1 | .
CASFPGLYGYTF | TGTGCCAGTTTCCCGGGACTTTATGGCTACACCTTC | . | TRBJ1-2 | TRBV2 | many
CASSSEDQPQHF | TGTGCCAGCAGTTCCGAAGATCAGCCCCAGCATTTT | . | TRBJ1-5 | TRBV28 | few
CATSRDIQGVDPQHF | TGTGCCACCAGCAGAGATATTCAGGGGGTCGATCCCCAGCATTTT | TRBD1 | TRBJ1-5 | TRBV15 | few
CASRPQGPNTEAFF | TGTGCCAGCAGACCACAGGGGCCGAACACTGAAGCTTTCTTT | TRBD1 | TRBJ1-1 | TRBV28 | .
CASRAGAGTGELFF | TGTGCCAGCCGAGCGGGAGCGGGGACCGGGGAGCTGTTTTTT | TRBD2 | TRBJ2-2 | TRBV11-1 | many
CASSSEGSYNEQFF | TGTGCCAGCAGTTCGGAGGGTTCCTACAATGAGCAGTTCTTC | . | TRBJ2-1 | TRBV28 | many
CAWSPNRFTGQHF | TGTGCCTGGAGTCCCAATCGTTTTACGGGCCAGCATTTT | . | TRBJ1-5 | TRBV30 | .
CASSLFGRNSGNTIYF | TGTGCCAGCAGCTTATTTGGACGGAACTCTGGAAACACCATATATTTT | . | TRBJ1-3 | TRBV7-2 | .
CASSQLDGGLGRSYNEQFF | TGCGCCAGCAGCCAATTGGACGGAGGACTAGGACGCTCCTACAATGAGCAGTTCTTC | TRBD2 | TRBJ2-1 | TRBV4-1 | few
CASSPRGQGLNTEAFF | TGTGCCAGCAGTCCGAGGGGACAGGGTTTGAATACTGAAGCTTTCTTT | TRBD1 | TRBJ1-1 | TRBV2 | many
CSAGGHQETQYF | TGCAGTGCTGGGGGACACCAAGAGACCCAGTACTTC | . | TRBJ2-5 | TRBV20-1 | many
CSARTPFQAHGYTF | TGCAGTGCTAGGACCCCTTTCCAAGCCCATGGCTACACCTTC | . | TRBJ1-2 | TRBV20-1 | .
CSAPGLAGGSSYEQYF | TGCAGTGCCCCGGGACTAGCGGGAGGGAGCTCCTACGAGCAGTACTTC | TRBD2 | TRBJ2-7 | TRBV20-1 | .
CASSLGQGIPGELFF | TGTGCTAGCAGCTTGGGACAGGGGATACCCGGGGAGCTGTTTTTT | TRBD1 | TRBJ2-2 | TRBV7-7 | few
CASSISGYNEQYF | TGTGCCAGTAGTATCTCAGGGTATAACGAGCAGTACTTC | . | TRBJ2-7 | TRBV19 | few
CAWQGQGPPGGAFF | TGTGCCTGGCAAGGACAGGGGCCTCCTGGGGGAGCTTTCTTT | TRBD1 | TRBJ1-1 | TRBV30 | .
CSARETGNTGELFF | TGCAGTGCTAGAGAGACAGGGAACACCGGGGAGCTGTTTTTT | . | TRBJ2-2 | TRBV20-1 | few
CASSLTLGPHEQYF | TGTGCCAGCAGCTTAACCCTCGGTCCCCACGAGCAGTACTTC | . | TRBJ2-7 | TRBV7-6 | few
CASAETRNSGELFF | TGTGCCAGCGCTGAGACTAGGAACTCCGGGGAGCTGTTTTTT | . | TRBJ2-2 | TRBV2 | medium-sized
CASSEQGSSGDYGYTF | TGTGCCAGCAGCGAACAGGGGTCATCCGGTGACTATGGCTACACCTTC | TRBD1 | TRBJ1-2 | TRBV13 | few
CSARGELALWSFSETQYF | TGCAGTGCTAGAGGCGAATTAGCTCTGTGGTCTTTTTCAGAGACCCAGTACTTC | . | TRBJ2-5 | TRBV20-1 | .
CASRSGQPTRYEQYF | TGTGCCAGCAGATCTGGACAGCCCACGCGATACGAGCAGTACTTC | . | TRBJ2-7 | TRBV28 | many
CASSFLPSGRNTGELFF | TGTGCCAGCAGCTTCTTGCCTAGCGGGAGGAACACCGGGGAGCTGTTTTTT | TRBD2 | TRBJ2-2 | TRBV28 | many
CASSMGRYHIGDQPQHF | TGTGCCAGCAGCATGGGACGCTATCACATAGGAGATCAGCCCCAGCATTTT | . | TRBJ1-5 | TRBV7-8 | many
CSARGGDRLQWETQYF | TGCAGTGCTAGAGGGGGGGACAGGTTGCAGTGGGAGACCCAGTACTTC | TRBD1 | TRBJ2-5 | TRBV20-1 | many
CASSQDWWTGRYQETQYF | TGTGCCAGCAGCCAAGATTGGTGGACAGGGAGGTATCAAGAGACCCAGTACTTC | TRBD1 | TRBJ2-5 | TRBV3-1 | .
CASSYSIHSPDKVFEQYF | TGTGCCAGCAGTTATAGCATCCACAGTCCTGACAAAGTATTCGAGCAGTACTTC | . | TRBJ2-7 | TRBV6-2/TRBV6-3 | .
CATRKGVGETQYF | TGTGCCACCCGGAAGGGGGTGGGAGAGACCCAGTACTTC | . | TRBJ2-5 | TRBV13 | .
CASSLDGPGELLEKLFF | TGTGCCAGCAGTTTAGATGGCCCTGGGGAGCTGCTGGAAAAACTGTTTTTT | . | TRBJ1-4 | TRBV28 | many
CATSRLELYNEKLFF | TGTGCCACCAGCAGACTGGAGCTCTATAATGAAAAACTGTTTTTT | . | TRBJ1-4 | TRBV15 | .
CAWVAVNTGELFF | TGTGCCTGGGTAGCGGTCAACACCGGGGAGCTGTTTTTT | . | TRBJ2-2 | TRBV30 | .
CASSPRGTSTYEQYF | TGTGCCAGCAGCCCTAGGGGGACCTCTACCTACGAGCAGTACTTC | . | TRBJ2-7 | TRBV11-1 | many